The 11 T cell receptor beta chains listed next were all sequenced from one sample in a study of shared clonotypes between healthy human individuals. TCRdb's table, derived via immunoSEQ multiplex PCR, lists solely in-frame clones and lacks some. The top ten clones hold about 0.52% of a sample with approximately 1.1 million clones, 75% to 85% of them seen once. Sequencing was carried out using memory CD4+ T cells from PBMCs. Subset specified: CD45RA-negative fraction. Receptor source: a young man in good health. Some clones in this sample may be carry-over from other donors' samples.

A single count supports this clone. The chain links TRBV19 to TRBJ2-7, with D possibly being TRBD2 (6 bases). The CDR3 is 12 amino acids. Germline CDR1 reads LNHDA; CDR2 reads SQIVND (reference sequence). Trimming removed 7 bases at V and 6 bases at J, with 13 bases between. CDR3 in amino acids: CASKGPGVEQYF. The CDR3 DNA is TGTGCCAGTAAAGGGCCGGGAGTCGAGCAGTACTTC.

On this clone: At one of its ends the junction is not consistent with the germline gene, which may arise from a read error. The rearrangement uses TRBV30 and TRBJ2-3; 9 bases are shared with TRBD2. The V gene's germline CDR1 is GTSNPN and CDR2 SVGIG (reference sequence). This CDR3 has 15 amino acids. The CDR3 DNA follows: TGTGCCTGGAGATACTCCGGGACTAGCAGAGATACGCAGTATTTT. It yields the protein CAWRYSGTSRDTQYF.

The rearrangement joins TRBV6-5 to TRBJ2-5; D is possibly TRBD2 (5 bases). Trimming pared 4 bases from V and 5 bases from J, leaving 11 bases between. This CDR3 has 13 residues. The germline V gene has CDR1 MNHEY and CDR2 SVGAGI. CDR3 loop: CASSSPGKETQYF. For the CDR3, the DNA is TGTGCCAGCAGTTCCCCCGGGAAGGAGACCCAGTACTTC.

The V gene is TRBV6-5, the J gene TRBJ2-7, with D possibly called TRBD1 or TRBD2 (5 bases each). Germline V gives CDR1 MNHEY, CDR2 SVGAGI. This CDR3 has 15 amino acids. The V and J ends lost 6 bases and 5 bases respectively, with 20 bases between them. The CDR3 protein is CASSPGWGLYDEQYF. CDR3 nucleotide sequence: TGTGCCAGCAGCCCCGGGTGGGGGTTGTACGACGAGCAGTACTTC.

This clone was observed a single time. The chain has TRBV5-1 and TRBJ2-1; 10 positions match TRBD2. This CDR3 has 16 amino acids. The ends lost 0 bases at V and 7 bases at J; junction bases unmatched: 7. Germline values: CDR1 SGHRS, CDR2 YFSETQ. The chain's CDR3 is CASSLGHGTSVNEQFF. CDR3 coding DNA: TGCGCCAGCAGCTTGGGACACGGGACTAGCGTAAATGAGCAGTTCTTC.

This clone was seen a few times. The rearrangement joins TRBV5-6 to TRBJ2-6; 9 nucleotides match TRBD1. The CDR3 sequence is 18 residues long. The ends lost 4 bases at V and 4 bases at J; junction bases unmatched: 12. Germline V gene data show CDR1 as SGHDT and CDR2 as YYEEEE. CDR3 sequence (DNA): TGTGCCAGCAGCGTGGGACAGGGATGGGCTCCCGGGGCCAACGTCCTGACTTTC. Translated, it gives CASSVGQGWAPGANVLTF.

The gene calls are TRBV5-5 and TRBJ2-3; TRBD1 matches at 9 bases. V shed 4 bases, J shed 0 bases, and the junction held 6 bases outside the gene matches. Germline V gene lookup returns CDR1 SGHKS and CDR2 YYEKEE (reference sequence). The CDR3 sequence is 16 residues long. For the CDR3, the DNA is TGTGCCAGCAGCATCCGGACAGGGGCTAGCACAGATACGCAGTATTTT. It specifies CASSIRTGASTDTQYF.

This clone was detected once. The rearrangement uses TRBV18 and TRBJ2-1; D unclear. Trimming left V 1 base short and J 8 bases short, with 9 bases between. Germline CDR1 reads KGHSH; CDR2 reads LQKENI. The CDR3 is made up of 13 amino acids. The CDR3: CASSPRTADEQFF. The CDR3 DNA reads TGTGCCAGCTCACCACGGACGGCGGATGAGCAGTTCTTC.

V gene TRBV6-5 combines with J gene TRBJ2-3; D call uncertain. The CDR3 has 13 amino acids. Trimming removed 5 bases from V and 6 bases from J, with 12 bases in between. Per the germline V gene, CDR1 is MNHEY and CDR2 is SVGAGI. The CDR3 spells CASSTFSADTQYF. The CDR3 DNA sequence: TGTGCCAGCAGTACCTTCAGCGCGGATACGCAGTATTTT.

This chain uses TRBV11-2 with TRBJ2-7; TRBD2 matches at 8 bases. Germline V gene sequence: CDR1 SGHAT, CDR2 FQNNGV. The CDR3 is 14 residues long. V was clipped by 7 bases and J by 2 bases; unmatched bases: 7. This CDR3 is CASTRGLATYEQYF. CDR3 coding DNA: TGTGCCAGCACCCGAGGACTAGCCACCTACGAGCAGTACTTC.

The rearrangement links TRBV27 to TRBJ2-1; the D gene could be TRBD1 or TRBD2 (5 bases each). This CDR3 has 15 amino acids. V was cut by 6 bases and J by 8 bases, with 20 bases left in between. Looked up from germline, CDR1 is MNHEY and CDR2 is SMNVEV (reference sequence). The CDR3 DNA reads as TGTGCCAGCAGCCCGTTGCGGGCAGGGTGGGATGAGCAGTTCTTC. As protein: CASSPLRAGWDEQFF.